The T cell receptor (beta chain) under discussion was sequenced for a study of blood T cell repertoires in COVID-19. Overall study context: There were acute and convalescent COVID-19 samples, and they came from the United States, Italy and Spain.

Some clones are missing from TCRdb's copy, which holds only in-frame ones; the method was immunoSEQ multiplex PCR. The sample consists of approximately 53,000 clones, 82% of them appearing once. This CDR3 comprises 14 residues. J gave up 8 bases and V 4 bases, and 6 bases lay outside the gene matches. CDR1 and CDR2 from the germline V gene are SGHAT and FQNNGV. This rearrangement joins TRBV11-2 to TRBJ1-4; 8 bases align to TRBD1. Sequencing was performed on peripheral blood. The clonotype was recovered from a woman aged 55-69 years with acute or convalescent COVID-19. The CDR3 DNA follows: TGTGCCAGCAGCTCGATCAGGGGGCCCGAAAAACTGTTTTTT. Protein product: CASSSIRGPEKLFF. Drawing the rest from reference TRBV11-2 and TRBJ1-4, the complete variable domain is EAGVAQSPRYKIIEKRQSVAFWCNPISGHATLYWYQQILGQGPKLLIQFQNNGVVDDSQLPKDRFSAERLKGVDSTLKIQPAKLEDSAVYLCASSSIRGPEKLFFGSGTQLSVL.